Each of the 28 T cell receptor beta chains below was sequenced from the same sample in a study of blood T cell repertoires in COVID-19. Here immunoSEQ multiplex PCR was the method, and the copy in TCRdb shows in-frame clones only, minus some. The profile shows roughly 140,000 clones, roughly 84% of them singletons. Source material: PBMCs or T cells enriched from blood (not recorded which). The receptors stem from a woman aged 45 to 65 who had been exposed to COVID-19.

The chain is built from TRBV5-1 and TRBJ2-2, with D unclear. Per germline, CDR1 SGHRS and CDR2 YFSETQ. This CDR3 spans 12 amino acids. The V end lost 2 bases, the J end lost 6 bases, and 5 bases lay between the germline ends. The CDR3 loop reads CASSFNSGELFF. The CDR3 DNA reads TGCGCCAGCAGCTTCAACTCCGGGGAGCTGTTTTTT.

J is TRBJ2-6 and V is TRBV27, with D hard to call. The germline V and J ends were trimmed by 5 bases and 1 base, with 3 bases remaining between them. This CDR3 spans 13 amino acids. Germline-derived CDR1 and CDR2 are MNHEY and SMNVEV (reference sequence). CDR3 protein: CASSPSGANVLTF. The CDR3 bases are TGTGCCAGCAGTCCTTCTGGGGCCAACGTCCTGACTTTC.

This clone was seen once. This chain links TRBV5-1 with TRBJ2-1; 7 nucleotides line up with TRBD1. Unmatched junction bases numbered 5, after V lost 2 bases and J lost 0 bases. The CDR3 has 16 residues. CDR1 is SGHRS, CDR2 YFSETQ, per germline. The chain's CDR3 is CASSFHRGSSYNEQFF. For the CDR3, the DNA is TGCGCCAGCAGCTTCCACAGGGGCAGCTCCTACAATGAGCAGTTCTTC.

The chain carries TRBV3-1 (or the pseudogene TRBV3-2) and TRBJ2-7; weak D call: TRBD1 (5 bases). The CDR3 is 15 residues long. V was pared by 4 bases and J by 2 bases, with 15 bases between. CDR1 and CDR2 from the germline V gene are LGHDT and YNNKEL (reference sequence). CDR3 in amino acids: CASSPQGQPPYEQYF. CDR3 coding DNA: TGTGCCAGCAGCCCCCAGGGTCAGCCCCCCTACGAGCAGTACTTC.

V gene TRBV6-5 combines with J gene TRBJ2-7; possible D gene TRBD2, 5 bases. The CDR3 spans 12 residues. Looked up from germline, CDR1 is MNHEY and CDR2 is SVGAGI. V was trimmed by 5 bases and J by 0 bases, leaving 5 bases between them. The CDR3 sequence: CASSRDSYEQYF. CDR3 sequence (DNA): TGTGCCAGCAGTCGGGACTCCTACGAGCAGTACTTC.

V and J are TRBV5-1 and TRBJ2-4, with D maybe TRBD2 (6 bases). CDR1 and CDR2 (germline): SGHRS, YFSETQ. Trimming took 4 bases from V and 1 from J, leaving 12 bases between them. This CDR3 is built from 15 residues. CDR3 protein: CASSPRGTAKNIQYF. For the CDR3, the DNA is TGCGCCAGCAGCCCCCGGGGGACGGCCAAAAACATTCAGTACTTC.

The rearrangement links TRBV7-7 to TRBJ2-7; D may be TRBD2 (7 bases). The V gene lost 6 bases and the J gene lost 2 bases, with 17 bases spanning the gap. The CDR3 totals 15 residues. The germline V gene has CDR1 SSHAT and CDR2 FNYEAQ (reference sequence). The CDR3 coding sequence is TGTGCCAGCAGTCTGGGTGACGGGGGGCCCTACGAGCAGTACTTC. It translates to CASSLGDGGPYEQYF. The full variable domain, completed using reference TRBV7-7 and TRBJ2-7, is GAGVSQSPRYKVTKRGQDVTLRCDPISSHATLYWYQQALGQGPEFLTYFNYEAQPDKSGLPSDRFSAERPEGSISTLTIQRTEQRDSAMYRCASSLGDGGPYEQYFGPGTRLTVT.

The V gene is TRBV12-3 or TRBV12-4, the J gene TRBJ2-5; perhaps TRBD2 as D (5 bases). The germline V and J ends were trimmed by 8 bases and 4 bases, with 14 bases remaining between them. The CDR3 consists of 13 residues. CDR3 in DNA: TGTGCCAGCGCGTTAAGCGGAGGAGAGACCCAGTACTTC. It specifies CASALSGGETQYF.

V is TRBV5-4 and J is TRBJ2-7; the match to TRBD1 covers 8 bases. This CDR3 is 17 amino acids long. The J segment lost 7 bases and the V segment lost 1 base, leaving 16 bases of the junction unmatched. Germline CDR1 SGHNT, CDR2 YYREEE (reference sequence). The DNA of the CDR3 is TGTGCCAGCAGCTTGTTAGCCAGGACAGGGAAGTCGCATGAGCAGTACTTC. Translation: CASSLLARTGKSHEQYF.

CDR3: CAISESTDEQFF. The DNA for the CDR3 is TGTGCCATCAGTGAGTCGACAGATGAGCAGTTCTTC. The chain has TRBV10-3 and TRBJ2-1, with a tentative D call TRBD1 (5 bases). Germline V gene lookup returns CDR1 ENHRY and CDR2 SYGVKD. This CDR3 has 12 residues. V was cut by 0 bases and J by 8 bases, with 5 bases left in between.

This chain connects TRBV15 to TRBJ2-3; 9 nucleotides line up with TRBD2. The CDR3 extends over 17 amino acids. In germline, CDR1 is LNHNV, CDR2 YYDKDF (reference sequence). Losses at the gene ends were 1 base for V and 3 bases for J; bases not matched to a gene: 8. The CDR3 coding sequence is TGTGCCACCAGCAGAGGTGGAGCGGGGGGTAGAACAGATACGCAGTATTTT. Amino acid sequence: CATSRGGAGGRTDTQYF.

The chain uses TRBV2 and TRBJ2-1, with 13 bases lining up with TRBD2. Per germline, CDR1 SNHLY and CDR2 FYNNEI. This CDR3 is 17 amino acids long. J gave up 6 bases and V 6 bases, and 11 bases lay outside the gene matches. CDR3 sequence reads: CASRRLAGGRGSNEQFF. The DNA of the CDR3 is TGTGCCAGCAGAAGACTAGCGGGAGGTCGGGGGTCCAATGAGCAGTTCTTC.

This clone came up once. The V call is TRBV13, the J call TRBJ2-1; 13 nucleotides match TRBD2. The germline V gene has CDR1 PRHDT and CDR2 FYEKMQ (reference sequence). The CDR3 sequence is 17 residues long. J was trimmed by 4 bases and V by 5 bases; bases with no gene match: 8. In DNA form, the CDR3 reads TGTGCCAGCAGCCAGGGGACTAGCGGGATAAAGTACAATGAGCAGTTCTTC. Translating it yields CASSQGTSGIKYNEQFF. Supplemented by reference TRBV13 and TRBJ2-1, the full variable domain reads AAGVIQSPRHLIKEKRETATLKCYPIPRHDTVYWYQQGPGQDPQFLISFYEKMQSDKGSIPDRFSAQQFSDYHSELNMSSLELGDSALYFCASSQGTSGIKYNEQFFGPGTRLTVL.

The gene calls are TRBV21-1 and TRBJ1-6; whether TRBD1, the table's D call, matches the DNA was not checked. TRBV21-1 is reported as a pseudogene. This CDR3 has 15 residues. The CDR3: CASSKKDRVHSPLHF. CDR3 coding DNA: TGTGCCAGCAGCAAGAAGGACAGGGTTCATTCACCCCTCCACTTT.

The gene calls are TRBV5-8 and TRBJ2-7; 9 nucleotides match TRBD1. V trimming: 5 bases; J trimming: 4 bases; junction bases outside the gene matches: 10. CDR3 size: 15 residues. Germline CDR1 reads SGHTS; CDR2 reads YDEGEE. The CDR3 is CASRPRDRVFYEQYF. CDR3 in DNA: TGTGCCAGCAGACCCCGGGACAGGGTTTTTTACGAGCAGTACTTC.

The V and J genes are TRBV19 and TRBJ1-1, with D possibly being TRBD1 (6 bases). The CDR3 is made up of 15 amino acids. Germline CDR1 LNHDA, CDR2 SQIVND (reference sequence). The germline V and J ends were trimmed by 2 bases and 5 bases, with 15 bases remaining between them. CDR3 loop: CASSIPGGASTEAFF. CDR3 sequence (DNA): TGTGCCAGTAGTATACCCGGGGGGGCTTCGACTGAAGCTTTCTTT.

The table lists this clone with a few counts. The rearrangement links TRBV30 to TRBJ1-1; the match to TRBD1 covers 7 bases. Germline CDR1 and CDR2: GTSNPN and SVGIG (reference sequence). The CDR3 consists of 11 residues. V shed 5 bases, J shed 7 bases, and the junction held 4 bases outside the gene matches. The CDR3 DNA reads as TGTGCCTGGGGACGACAGGGTGAAGCTTTCTTT. Protein sequence: CAWGRQGEAFF. The complete variable domain, with remaining parts taken from reference TRBV30 and TRBJ1-1, reads SQTIHQWPATLVQPVGSPLSLECTVEGTSNPNLYWYRQAAGRGLQLLFYSVGIGQISSEVPQNLSASRPQDRQFILSSKKLLLSDSGFYLCAWGRQGEAFFGQGTRLTVV.

The rearrangement joins TRBV6-5 to TRBJ1-2, with TRBD1 as a possible D gene (5 bases). Germline values: CDR1 MNHEY, CDR2 SVGAGI. CDR3 length equals 13 residues. V was clipped by 5 bases and J by 3 bases, with 10 bases between them. This CDR3 reads CASSPRQYYGYTF. CDR3 nucleotides: TGTGCCAGCAGTCCCAGACAGTACTATGGCTACACCTTC.

The chain carries TRBV21-1 and TRBJ1-2; no check of the table's D call, TRBD1, against the DNA was made. TRBV21-1 is termed a pseudogene. The CDR3 length is 14 residues. CDR3 region: CASSRDRPNYGYTF. CDR3 coding DNA: TGTGCCAGCAGCCGGGACAGACCTAACTATGGCTACACCTTC.

This chain's CDR3 is CASSVDSGSADTQYF. DNA for the CDR3: TGCGCCAGCAGCGTGGATAGCGGGAGTGCGGATACGCAGTATTTT. This sequence joins TRBV5-1 and TRBJ2-3, with 9 bases aligning to TRBD2. The V gene's germline CDR1 is SGHRS and CDR2 YFSETQ. The CDR3 contains 15 residues. Trimming removed 4 bases from V and 6 bases from J; junction bases left unmatched: 9.

This chain connects TRBV7-8 to TRBJ1-6, with D perhaps matching TRBD1 (5 bases). The CDR3 is 15 residues long. Per the germline V gene, CDR1 is SGHVS and CDR2 is FQNEAQ. V shed 1 base and J shed 7 bases, with 11 bases lying between them. The CDR3 loop reads CASSLERGWNSPLHF. CDR3 sequence (DNA): TGTGCCAGCAGCTTAGAAAGGGGATGGAATTCACCCCTCCACTTT.

The chain has TRBV12-5 and TRBJ1-1, with 12 bases identical to TRBD1. From germline, CDR1 is LGHNT and CDR2 FRNRAP. Trimming at V came to 5 bases and at J to 3 bases, leaving 16 bases not matched to a gene. CDR3 length: 19 amino acids. In DNA, the CDR3 is TGTGCTAGTGGTCGACCGGGACAGGGGGCCTCCGGAGTGGACACTGAAGCTTTCTTT. Translation gives CASGRPGQGASGVDTEAFF.

V is TRBV7-2 and J is TRBJ2-5; TRBD2 aligns across 10 bases. V shed 5 bases, J shed 4 bases, and the junction held 10 bases outside the gene matches. CDR3 size: 16 residues. The germline gives CDR1 SGHTA, CDR2 FQGNSA. CDR3 sequence (DNA): TGTGCCAGCAGCCCTAGTCGTCTAGCGGGGGTAGAGACCCAGTACTTC. This translates into CASSPSRLAGVETQYF.

This chain connects TRBV7-2 to TRBJ1-5, with D maybe TRBD1 (5 bases). V lost 4 bases and J 2 bases, leaving 12 bases between the germline ends. In germline, CDR1 is SGHTA, CDR2 FQGNSA. The CDR3 sequence is 15 residues long. CDR3 loop: CASSYGTGGNQPQHF. In DNA, the CDR3 is TGTGCCAGCAGCTATGGGACGGGGGGCAATCAGCCCCAGCATTTT.

The rearrangement joins TRBV9 to TRBJ2-3; 14 bases line up with TRBD2. V lost 0 bases and J lost 10; bases outside the gene matches: 4. Germline loops: CDR1 SGDLS, CDR2 YYNGEE. The CDR3 runs to 15 residues. The CDR3 protein is CASSVGGTSGGAQYF. The CDR3 DNA sequence: TGTGCCAGCAGCGTAGGTGGGACTAGCGGGGGTGCGCAGTATTTT.

V gene TRBV4-3 combines with J gene TRBJ1-4; D perhaps matches TRBD1 (6 bases). The CDR3 has 14 amino acids. CDR1 and CDR2 from the germline V gene are LGHNA and YSLEER. Trimming took 1 base from V and 11 from J, leaving 14 bases between them. The CDR3 bases are TGCGCCAGCAGCCAAGTTAGGGGGTTGGGGAAACTGTTTTTT. It specifies CASSQVRGLGKLFF.

The chain employs TRBV9 and TRBJ1-4; TRBD1 is a possible D gene (6 bases). Looked up from germline, CDR1 is SGDLS and CDR2 is YYNGEE. The CDR3 consists of 16 residues. The ends were cut back, 4 bases at V and 5 bases at J, with 18 bases in the middle. The CDR3 DNA reads as TGTGCCAGCAGCCCAGAGCTGGGGGCGCAAAATGAAAAACTGTTTTTT. Encoded protein: CASSPELGAQNEKLFF.

This clone was recorded once. The genes are TRBV2 and TRBJ1-6; D perhaps matches TRBD1 (5 bases). Germline-derived CDR1 and CDR2 are SNHLY and FYNNEI. Trimming left V 2 bases short and J 6 bases short, with 8 bases between. The CDR3 has 14 amino acids. The CDR3 DNA follows: TGTGCCAGCAGTGAATGGGGCGTTAATTCACCCCTCCACTTT. Its translation is CASSEWGVNSPLHF.